These T cell receptor beta chains were read from a single sample in a study of T cell changes during pregnancy in multiple sclerosis. Data came from immunoSEQ multiplex PCR; TCRdb stores just in-frame clones and leaves some out. The table includes some 54,000 clones, 85% to 95% detected once. Sequences were derived from peripheral blood, sampled after pregnancy. The origin of the receptors is a female donor with multiple sclerosis, enrolled in a pregnancy study. Both conserved end residues are part of each CDR3. The D gene is left open where the match is weak. The size of a clone is reported for some rows only, either as once, few or many, or as a class for expanded clones.

d_call clone_size cdr3_length j_call v_call cdr3_nt cdr3_aa
NA NA 17 TRBJ2-4 TRBV7-2 TGTGCCAGCAGCCGAGAGAGCCTGAACCTAGCCAAAAACATTCAGTACTTC CASSRESLNLAKNIQYF
NA once 12 TRBJ2-7 TRBV28 TGTGCCAGCAGGCAACAGACCAGCGAGCAGTACTTC CASRQQTSEQYF
TRBD2 NA 14 TRBJ2-7 TRBV6-5 TGTGCCAGCAGTTCAACCGGGACTATCTACGAGCAGTACTTC CASSSTGTIYEQYF
TRBD2 NA 19 TRBJ2-2 TRBV19 TGTGCCAGTAGTATAATCTTAGGTAGCGGGAGAACGAACACCGGGGAGCTGTTTTTT CASSIILGSGRTNTGELFF
NA NA 15 TRBJ2-2 TRBV6-5 TGTGCCAGCAGTTACGATGGGAGAAACACCGGGGAGCTGTTTTTT CASSYDGRNTGELFF
TRBD1 NA 16 TRBJ2-7 TRBV15 TGTGCCACCAGCAGAGATCTTAGGACAGGGGTCTACGAGCAGTACTTC CATSRDLRTGVYEQYF
NA NA 14 TRBJ2-3 TRBV9 TGTGCCAGCAGCGTGCGGGTTGGATGGGATACGCAGTATTTT CASSVRVGWDTQYF
TRBD1 few 18 TRBJ1-5 TRBV19 TGTGCCAGTAAAGGGACAGGGGGCAAGTCGGCCCCCGATCAGCCCCAGCATTTT CASKGTGGKSAPDQPQHF
NA NA 14 TRBJ1-4 TRBV9 TGTGCCAGCAGCGTAGAGGGGGGGGATGAAAAACTGTTTTTT CASSVEGGDEKLFF
NA NA 17 TRBJ1-5 TRBV28 TGTGCCAGCATTACCTTGTCTGGGGGCGGGTACAATCAGCCCCAGCATTTT CASITLSGGGYNQPQHF
TRBD2 NA 16 TRBJ2-7 TRBV28 TGTGCCAGCAGTTTAGTTTCGGAGCGGGAGTACTACGAGCAGTACTTC CASSLVSEREYYEQYF
NA few 15 TRBJ1-2 TRBV6-5 TGTGCCAGCATCGACTGGCGGCAACCGATCTATGGCTACACCTTC CASIDWRQPIYGYTF
NA NA 15 TRBJ2-2 TRBV7-2 TGTGCCAGCAGCCCCCTCGGGTTGAACACCGGGGAGCTGTTTTTT CASSPLGLNTGELFF
TRBD1 NA 11 TRBJ1-1 TRBV29-1 TGCAGCGTTGAGGGGACAGGGGGTGCTTTCTTT CSVEGTGGAFF
NA NA 15 TRBJ2-1 TRBV28 TGTGCCAGCAGTCCCCGGGACTCGAGTTGGAATGAGCAGTTCTTC CASSPRDSSWNEQFF
NA NA 14 TRBJ1-2 TRBV28 TGTGCCAGCCGGGTAGGTTTAGAAAACTATGGCTACACCTTC CASRVGLENYGYTF
TRBD2 few 19 TRBJ2-2 TRBV2 TGTGCCAGCAGTGAAGGCCCTCGGGGACTAGCGGTTAACACCGGGGAGCTGTTTTTT CASSEGPRGLAVNTGELFF
NA NA 14 TRBJ2-7 TRBV7-8 TGTGCCAGCAGCTTAGCAGGGGTGGGCTACGAGCAGTACTTC CASSLAGVGYEQYF
TRBD2 NA 16 TRBJ2-7 TRBV7-9 TGTGCCAGCAGCTTAGGACTAGCGGGAGTAAGCTACGAGCAGTACTTC CASSLGLAGVSYEQYF
TRBD2 NA 14 TRBJ2-1 TRBV7-3 TGTGCCAGCGCACGGACTAGCGGTTTGAATGAGCAGTTCTTC CASARTSGLNEQFF
NA NA 14 TRBJ2-5 TRBV6-1 TGTGCCAGCAGTGAAGGGAGATCGGGAGAGACCCAGTACTTC CASSEGRSGETQYF
TRBD2 NA 16 TRBJ2-3 TRBV11-3 TGTGCCAGCAGCTCTCCTTGGACTAGCGGACAAGATACGCAGTATTTT CASSSPWTSGQDTQYF
NA NA 12 TRBJ2-2 TRBV4-2 TGTGCCAGCAGTCATAGAGGGGGGGAGCTGTTTTTT CASSHRGGELFF
TRBD1 NA 14 TRBJ1-2 TRBV11-3 TGTGCCAGCAGCTTCAGGGGGCAAGTTGATGGCTACACCTTC CASSFRGQVDGYTF
TRBD2 NA 18 TRBJ2-7 TRBV4-3 TGCGCCAGCAGCCAAGATCGGACGAGCGGGAGGGGGGGTTACGAGCAGTACTTC CASSQDRTSGRGGYEQYF
TRBD1 NA 14 TRBJ1-1 TRBV9 TGTGCCAGCAGCGTGGACAGGGGAAACACTGAAGCTTTCTTT CASSVDRGNTEAFF
TRBD2 NA 14 TRBJ2-4 TRBV2 TGTGCCAGCAGCCGGTATCCTAGCGGAAACATTCAGTACTTC CASSRYPSGNIQYF
TRBD1 NA 17 TRBJ2-5 TRBV28 TGTGCCAGCAATCCGCGGCCCCTGACAGGGAAGAGTGAGACCCAGTACTTC CASNPRPLTGKSETQYF